This TCR beta chain was retrieved from a study of T cells in Graves' hyperthyroidism and ophthalmopathy. Lactation, pregnancy, other autoimmune disease or uncontrolled infection led to exclusion of patients. This clonotype was counted many times. Amplification of TCR beta CDR3 regions was performed using RNA transcripts as template. A first-round RT-PCR of the TCR CDR3 used the HTBI primer set. TCRdb itself ran the multiplex PCR reads through MiXCR, one entry per CDR3 protein. The sample lists fewer than 200,000 distinct CDR3 sequences, less than 10% occurring once. The germline V gene has CDR1 MNHNS and CDR2 SASEGT. The CDR3 sequence is 13 residues long. V shed 6 bases and J shed 6 bases, with 12 bases lying between them.

This sequence originates from a woman aged 18-35 years with Graves' hyperthyroidism that later progressed to Graves' ophthalmopathy. What was sequenced was blood. The V gene is TRBV6-1, the J gene TRBJ1-5; the D gene is possibly TRBD1 (6 bases). The CDR3 reads CASRPGGGQPQHF. CDR3 coding DNA: TGTGCCAGCAGACCAGGAGGGGGTCAGCCCCAGCATTTT.